Presented here are 29 T cell receptor beta chains from one specimen sequenced in a study of cytomegalovirus exposure and HLA in healthy donors. A multiplex PCR was run with 60 Vbeta primers and 13 Jbeta primers. Sequencing used immunoSEQ multiplex PCR; TCRdb keeps in-frame clones, though not all of them. Here the sample spans around 170,000 clones, around 85% being singletons. Sequenced: PBMCs. Receptors originate from a man in his forties or fifties in good health and CMV-seropositive.

The chain carries TRBV7-9 and TRBJ2-7, with 7 bases fitting TRBD1. V lost 5 bases and J lost 5; bases outside the gene matches: 6. CDR3 length: 13 amino acids. Germline V gives CDR1 SEHNR, CDR2 FQNEAQ (reference sequence). Here the CDR3 DNA reads TGTGCCAGCAGCCAAGCAGGGGGTAACGAGCAGTACTTC. Its translation: CASSQAGGNEQYF.

The chain couples TRBV4-3 to TRBJ1-1; a possible D gene is TRBD1 (5 bases). V was pared by 0 bases and J by 0 bases, with 17 bases between. Germline V CDR1 and CDR2: LGHNA, YSLEER. CDR3 length: 18 residues. CDR3 loop: CASSQDDRGTGLNTEAFF. DNA for the CDR3: TGCGCCAGCAGCCAAGATGATCGGGGGACGGGGCTGAACACTGAAGCTTTCTTT.

The V gene is TRBV5-1, the J gene TRBJ1-5, with D possibly TRBD1 on 5 matching bases. V lost 3 bases, J lost 0 bases, and 7 bases lay in between. Germline V gene data show CDR1 as SGHRS and CDR2 as YFSETQ. This CDR3 has 14 amino acids. The CDR3, as DNA: TGCGCCAGCAGCTCGGGACTTAGCAATCAGCCCCAGCATTTT. It encodes CASSSGLSNQPQHF.

The chain employs TRBV5-1 and TRBJ1-4, with 10 bases aligning to TRBD1. V trimming: 4 bases; J trimming: 8 bases; junction bases outside the gene matches: 5. This CDR3 comprises 14 residues. Germline CDR1 and CDR2: SGHRS and YFSETQ. This chain's CDR3 is CASSETGGGEKLFF. DNA of the CDR3: TGCGCCAGCAGCGAGACAGGGGGCGGCGAAAAACTGTTTTTT. Looking up the rest from reference TRBV5-1 and TRBJ1-4 gives the full variable domain: KAGVTQTPRYLIKTRGQQVTLSCSPISGHRSVSWYQQTPGQGLQFLFEYFSETQRNKGNFPGRFSGRQFSNSRSEMNVSTLELGDSALYLCASSETGGGEKLFFGSGTQLSVL.

The genes are TRBV9 and TRBJ1-3; D remains ambiguous. This CDR3 has 13 amino acids. The V and J ends lost 1 base and 2 bases respectively, with 4 bases between them. Germline CDR1 and CDR2: SGDLS and YYNGEE. The CDR3 spells CASSVNTGNTIYF. The CDR3 DNA follows: TGTGCCAGCAGCGTAAATACTGGAAACACCATATATTTT.

J is TRBJ2-5 and V is TRBV18; D is perhaps TRBD1 (6 bases). Looked up from germline, CDR1 is KGHSH and CDR2 is LQKENI. With 1 base removed from V and 3 bases from J, the gap between germline ends came to 12 bases. This CDR3 has 15 residues. The CDR3 reads CASSPLAGAKETQYF. CDR3 sequence (DNA): TGTGCCAGCTCACCACTGGCAGGGGCAAAAGAGACCCAGTACTTC. Together with reference TRBV18 and TRBJ2-5, the CDR3 gives the full variable domain: NAGVMQNPRHLVRRRGQEARLRCSPMKGHSHVYWYRQLPEEGLKFMVYLQKENIIDESGMPKERFSAEFPKEGPSILRIQQVVRGDSAAYFCASSPLAGAKETQYFGPGTRLLVL.

The count of this clone is one. This chain connects TRBV28 to TRBJ2-5, with D hard to call. CDR1 is MDHEN and CDR2 is SYDVKM in the germline V gene. The CDR3 has 12 residues. V gave up 6 bases and J gave up 1 base, with 6 bases separating them. The CDR3 sequence: CASRSFQETQYF. The DNA of the CDR3 is TGTGCCAGCAGGTCCTTCCAAGAGACCCAGTACTTC.

The V and J genes are TRBV29-1 and TRBJ2-1, with TRBD2 matching 9 bases. CDR1 and CDR2 from the germline V gene are SQVTM and ANQGSEA. The CDR3 is 14 residues long. V lost 7 bases to trimming and J lost 0 bases; unmatched junction nucleotides: 4. CDR3 in amino acids: CSARGGVSYNEQFF. The CDR3 region has the DNA TGCAGCGCGCGGGGGGGGGTCTCCTACAATGAGCAGTTCTTC.

The chain combines TRBV6-4 with TRBJ2-2; D may be TRBD2 (7 bases). The germline CDR1 and CDR2 sequences are MRHNA and SNTAGT. Trimming removed 0 bases at V and 4 bases at J, with 12 bases between. This CDR3 is built from 16 residues. The CDR3 DNA reads TGTGCCAGCAGTGACTCGCCGGGGGGCCCCACCGGGGAGCTGTTTTTT. This gives the protein CASSDSPGGPTGELFF.

The chain couples TRBV5-1 to TRBJ1-2; D possibly corresponds to TRBD1 (5 bases). The CDR3 spans 14 residues. The germline V gene encodes CDR1 SGHRS and CDR2 YFSETQ. Trimming stripped 6 bases from V and 3 bases from J, with 15 bases between. The CDR3 is CASTVLGQDYGYTF. CDR3 bases: TGCGCCAGCACCGTCCTGGGGCAGGACTATGGCTACACCTTC.

This chain joins TRBV5-6 and TRBJ1-4; D gene uncertain. V lost 0 bases and J lost 2, with 5 bases in between. The CDR3 totals 14 residues. CDR1 is SGHDT, CDR2 YYEEEE, per germline. CDR3 protein: CASSLAVTNEKLFF. In DNA, the CDR3 is TGTGCCAGCAGCTTGGCCGTTACTAATGAAAAACTGTTTTTT.

The chain has TRBV5-5 and TRBJ1-1, with TRBD1 as a possible D gene (5 bases). Looked up from germline, CDR1 is SGHKS and CDR2 is YYEKEE (reference sequence). This CDR3 spans 14 amino acids. Between the trimmed V and J ends, which lost 4 bases and 0 bases, there was a span of 10 bases. The DNA for the CDR3 is TGTGCCAGCAGCCGGGACTCGGTGAACACTGAAGCTTTCTTT. Its protein product is CASSRDSVNTEAFF. Full variable domain (rest looked up from reference TRBV5-5 and TRBJ1-1): DAGVTQSPTHLIKTRGQQVTLRCSPISGHKSVSWYQQVLGQGPQFIFQYYEKEERGRGNFPDRFSARQFPNYSSELNVNALLLGDSALYLCASSRDSVNTEAFFGQGTRLTVV.

The rearrangement links TRBV5-1 to TRBJ2-2, with 9 bases identical to TRBD2. Germline V lookup: CDR1 SGHRS, CDR2 YFSETQ. Germline trimming cut 2 bases from V and 5 bases from J; bases unmatched to any gene: 4. The CDR3 is made up of 15 amino acids. DNA of the CDR3: TGCGCCAGCAGCTTAACCCTAGCGGGGACCGGGGAGCTGTTTTTT. It is translated as CASSLTLAGTGELFF.

V gene TRBV7-9 combines with J gene TRBJ1-4, with 10 bases identical to TRBD1. Trimming removed 6 bases from V and 5 bases from J; junction bases left unmatched: 6. Germline assignment: CDR1 SEHNR and CDR2 FQNEAQ (reference sequence). CDR3 size: 15 residues. The CDR3, as DNA: TGTGCCAGCAGTACGGGACAGGGGAGGAATGAAAAACTGTTTTTT. Amino acid sequence: CASSTGQGRNEKLFF. The whole variable domain, remainder taken from reference TRBV7-9 and TRBJ1-4, is DTGVSQNPRHKITKRGQNVTFRCDPISEHNRLYWYRQTLGQGPEFLTYFQNEAQLEKSRLLSDRFSAERPKGSFSTLEIQRTEQGDSAMYLCASSTGQGRNEKLFFGSGTQLSVL.

The gene calls are TRBV5-4 and TRBJ2-7; 11 bases fit TRBD2. The CDR3 is made up of 14 amino acids. The germline gives CDR1 SGHNT, CDR2 YYREEE (reference sequence). With V trimmed by 2 bases and J by 7 bases, 5 bases remained unmatched. Here the CDR3 reads CASSFSGGAWEQYF. The CDR3 nucleotides read TGTGCCAGCAGCTTTAGCGGGGGGGCCTGGGAGCAGTACTTC.

The V call is TRBV18, the J call TRBJ2-5, with D hard to call. The V end was cut by 0 bases, the J end by 5 bases, with 7 bases between. CDR1 and CDR2 from the germline V gene are KGHSH and LQKENI. This CDR3 is built from 13 residues. The CDR3 sequence: CASSPPSTETQYF. CDR3 bases: TGTGCCAGCTCACCACCGAGCACCGAGACCCAGTACTTC.

CDR3 DNA sequence: TGTGCCAGCAGTTTATTTTTGGGGCAGTACGATGAGCAGTACTTC. Its translation is CASSLFLGQYDEQYF. The chain joins TRBV27 to TRBJ2-5, with D possibly being TRBD1 (5 bases). From germline, CDR1 is MNHEY and CDR2 SMNVEV (reference sequence). This CDR3 contains 15 residues. V was pared by 1 base and J by 11 bases, with 20 bases between.

The chain is built from TRBV30 and TRBJ2-7; D not certain. V was clipped by 1 base and J by 11 bases, with 12 bases between them. The germline gives CDR1 GTSNPN, CDR2 SVGIG (reference sequence). This CDR3 has 11 residues. CDR3 nucleotides: TGTGCCTGGAGTGACCTCGTACAAGAGTACTTC. Amino acids: CAWSDLVQEYF.

This rearrangement joins TRBV28 to TRBJ2-1, with unresolved D. V was trimmed by 1 base and J by 7 bases, leaving 5 bases between them. This CDR3 is 12 amino acids long. Germline V gene lookup returns CDR1 MDHEN and CDR2 SYDVKM. This CDR3 is CASSLYRNEQFF. The CDR3 bases are TGTGCCAGCAGTTTATACCGGAATGAGCAGTTCTTC.

The CDR3 nucleotides read TGTGCCAGCAGCCAGCAGGGAACGGGTGGCTACACCTTC. It is translated as CASSQQGTGGYTF. This chain joins TRBV4-2 and TRBJ1-2; weak D call: TRBD1 (5 bases). Trimming took off 3 bases at V and 7 bases at J, with 12 bases between the two ends. This CDR3 contains 13 residues. Germline assignment: CDR1 LGHNA and CDR2 YNFKEQ.

The genes are TRBV6-4 and TRBJ2-7, with a possible D match to TRBD1 (6 bases). V was trimmed by 0 bases and J by 6 bases, leaving 9 bases between them. Per germline, CDR1 MRHNA and CDR2 SNTAGT. The CDR3 runs to 13 residues. The CDR3 protein is CASSDSAGAEQYF. The CDR3 coding sequence is TGTGCCAGCAGTGACTCGGCAGGGGCCGAGCAGTACTTC.

This rearrangement joins TRBV13 to TRBJ2-7; a possible D gene is TRBD1 (6 bases). The germline gives CDR1 PRHDT, CDR2 FYEKMQ (reference sequence). The CDR3 runs to 14 residues. Trimming took 5 bases from V and 3 from J, leaving 14 bases between them. The CDR3 DNA is TGTGCCAGCAGCGAAACAGGGATTGACTACGAGCAGTACTTC. Protein product: CASSETGIDYEQYF. The variable domain in full, completed from reference TRBV13 and TRBJ2-7, reads AAGVIQSPRHLIKEKRETATLKCYPIPRHDTVYWYQQGPGQDPQFLISFYEKMQSDKGSIPDRFSAQQFSDYHSELNMSSLELGDSALYFCASSETGIDYEQYFGPGTRLTVT.

The rearrangement uses TRBV18 and TRBJ2-7, with 12 bases lining up with TRBD2. Germline CDR1 is KGHSH and CDR2 is LQKENI. The V segment lost 1 base and the J segment 4 bases; nucleotides outside the gene matches: 2. The CDR3 sequence is 15 residues long. The CDR3 reads CASSPRTSGDYEQYF. CDR3 sequence (DNA): TGTGCCAGCTCACCACGGACTAGCGGGGATTACGAGCAGTACTTC.

The chain employs TRBV7-2 and TRBJ2-3, with a weak D call TRBD1 (6 bases). V was pared by 5 bases and J by 4 bases, with 10 bases between. The CDR3 runs to 13 residues. Looked up from germline, CDR1 is SGHTA and CDR2 is FQGNSA. CDR3 amino acids: CASSTGFADTQYF. DNA for the CDR3: TGTGCCAGCAGCACAGGGTTTGCAGATACGCAGTATTTT.

This chain uses TRBV5-1 with TRBJ1-1; 8 bases fit TRBD1. Germline V gene sequence: CDR1 SGHRS, CDR2 YFSETQ. The V and J ends lost 4 bases and 0 bases, in that order; junction bases with no gene match: 2. The CDR3 contains 14 residues. The CDR3 nucleotides are TGCGCCAGCAGCCCAGGGGGCCTGAACACTGAAGCTTTCTTT. Translated: CASSPGGLNTEAFF. The whole variable domain, filled in from reference TRBV5-1 and TRBJ1-1, reads KAGVTQTPRYLIKTRGQQVTLSCSPISGHRSVSWYQQTPGQGLQFLFEYFSETQRNKGNFPGRFSGRQFSNSRSEMNVSTLELGDSALYLCASSPGGLNTEAFFGQGTRLTVV.

The chain is built from TRBV18 and TRBJ2-7; D may be TRBD1 (6 bases). In germline, CDR1 is KGHSH, CDR2 LQKENI. Trimming left V 2 bases short and J 5 bases short, with 10 bases between. The CDR3 is 13 residues long. CDR3 in amino acids: CASSPTQGNEQYF. CDR3 in DNA: TGTGCCAGCTCACCAACCCAGGGGAACGAGCAGTACTTC.

The chain links TRBV4-2 to TRBJ2-1; 9 bases align to TRBD1. Germline V gene sequence: CDR1 LGHNA, CDR2 YNFKEQ. The ends lost 3 bases at V and 4 bases at J; junction bases unmatched: 4. The CDR3 runs 15 residues. The DNA for the CDR3 is TGTGCCAGCAGCCAGCCTGGGACAGGGTACAATGAGCAGTTCTTC. Translating gives CASSQPGTGYNEQFF.

V gene TRBV19 combines with J gene TRBJ1-4; the match to TRBD1 covers 7 bases. Germline CDR1 is LNHDA and CDR2 is SQIVND (reference sequence). The length of the CDR3 is 15 residues. With 6 bases clipped from V and 5 bases from J, the junction kept 9 bases outside the gene matches. DNA for the CDR3: TGTGCCAGTAGCAGGGGGACAGAACTCAATGAAAAACTGTTTTTT. It codes for CASSRGTELNEKLFF. Full variable domain (missing parts from reference TRBV19 and TRBJ1-4): DGGITQSPKYLFRKEGQNVTLSCEQNLNHDAMYWYRQDPGQGLRLIYYSQIVNDFQKGDIAEGYSVSREKKESFPLTVTSAQKNPTAFYLCASSRGTELNEKLFFGSGTQLSVL.

The V and J genes are TRBV4-3 and TRBJ1-1; unclear D gene. The CDR3 covers 15 residues. V shed 1 base and J shed 4 bases, with 13 bases lying between them. Germline values: CDR1 LGHNA, CDR2 YSLEER. The CDR3 DNA reads as TGCGCCAGCAGCCAAGGCGGAGGACTGAGCACTGAAGCTTTCTTT. Encoded protein: CASSQGGGLSTEAFF.